The table lists the clone carrying this T cell receptor (beta chain) with a few counts. What it binds is not known. This record comes from a study of response to subunit inactivated influenza vaccine. CDR1 and CDR2 from the germline V gene are SQVTM and ANQGSEA. Losses at the gene ends were 3 bases for V and 0 bases for J; bases not matched to a gene: 7. This CDR3 is built from 16 residues. Findings of the study overall: It was suggested by the authors that few new T cells are recruited by each seasonal influenza vaccination.

MiXCR, applied by TCRdb to the RT-PCR reads, yields one record per CDR3 protein. This sample yields more than 450,000 distinct CDR3 sequences, of which roughly 8.2% are seen a single time; over 10% belongs to the top ten. Source: PBMCs from blood, taken roughly 24 months after vaccination. The chain joins TRBV29-1 to TRBJ2-3; 9 bases fit TRBD2. This receptor was taken from a man aged 50-75 years who received an inactivated influenza vaccine. For the CDR3, the DNA is TGCAGCGTTGAGGGACTAGCCCAACTAAGCACAGATACGCAGTATTTT. Its protein product is CSVEGLAQLSTDTQYF.